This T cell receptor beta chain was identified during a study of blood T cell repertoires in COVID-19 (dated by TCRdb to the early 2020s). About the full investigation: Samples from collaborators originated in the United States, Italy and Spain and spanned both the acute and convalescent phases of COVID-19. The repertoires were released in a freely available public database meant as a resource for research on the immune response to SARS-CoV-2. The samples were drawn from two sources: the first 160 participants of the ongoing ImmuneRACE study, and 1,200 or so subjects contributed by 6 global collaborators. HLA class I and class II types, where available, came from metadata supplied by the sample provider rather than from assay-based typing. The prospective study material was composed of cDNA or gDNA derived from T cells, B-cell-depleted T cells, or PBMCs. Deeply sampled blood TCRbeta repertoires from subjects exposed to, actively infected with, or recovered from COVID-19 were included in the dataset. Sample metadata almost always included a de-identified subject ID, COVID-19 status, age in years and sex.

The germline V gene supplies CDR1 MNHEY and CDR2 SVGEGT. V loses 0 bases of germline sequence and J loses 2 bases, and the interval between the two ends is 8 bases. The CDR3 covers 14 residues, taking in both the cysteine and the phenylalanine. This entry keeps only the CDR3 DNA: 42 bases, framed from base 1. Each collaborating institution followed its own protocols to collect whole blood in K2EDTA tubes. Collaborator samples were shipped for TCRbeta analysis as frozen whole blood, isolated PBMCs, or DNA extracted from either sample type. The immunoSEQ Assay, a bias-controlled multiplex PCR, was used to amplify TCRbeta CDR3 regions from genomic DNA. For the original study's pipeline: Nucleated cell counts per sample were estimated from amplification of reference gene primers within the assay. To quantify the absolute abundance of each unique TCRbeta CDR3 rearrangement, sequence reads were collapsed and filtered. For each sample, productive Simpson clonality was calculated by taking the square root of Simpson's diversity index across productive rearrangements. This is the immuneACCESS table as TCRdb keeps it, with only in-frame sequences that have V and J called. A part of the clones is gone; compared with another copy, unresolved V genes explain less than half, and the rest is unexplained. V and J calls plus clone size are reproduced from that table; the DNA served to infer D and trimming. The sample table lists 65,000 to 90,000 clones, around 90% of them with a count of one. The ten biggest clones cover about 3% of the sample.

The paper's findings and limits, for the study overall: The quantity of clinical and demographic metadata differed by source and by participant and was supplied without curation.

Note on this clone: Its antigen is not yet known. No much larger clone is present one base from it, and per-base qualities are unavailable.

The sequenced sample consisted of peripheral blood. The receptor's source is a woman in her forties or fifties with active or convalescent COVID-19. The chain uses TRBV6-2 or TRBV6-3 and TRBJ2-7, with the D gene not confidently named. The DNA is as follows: TGTGCCAGCAGTTACTCGCGGAATCCCTACGAGCAGTACTTC. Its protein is CASSYSRNPYEQYF.